This TCR beta chain was captured by sequencing in a study of PD-1 blockade in classical Hodgkin lymphoma. Germline values: CDR1 MDHEN, CDR2 SYDVKM. The CDR3 sequence is 16 residues long. Trimming cost V 3 bases and J 5 bases; bases outside gene matches: 9. Libraries were prepared by immunoSEQ multiplex PCR; TCRdb keeps only in-frame clonotypes and omits some of them. The sample shows approximately 15,000 clones, 83% of them seen only once. Each patient relapsed following autologous stem cell transplantation, and prior brentuximab vedotin exposure differed. Overall study findings and caveats: At baseline, newly diagnosed patients reportedly showed less TCR diversity than healthy donors.

In regard to this clone: What it binds is unknown.

The specimen comprised peripheral blood mononuclear cells (PBMCs), sampled at baseline. This sequence joins TRBV28 and TRBJ2-5, with 10 bases lining up with TRBD1. This TCR derives from a human donor with classical Hodgkin lymphoma. The CDR3 is CASSLSPGQGRETQYF. Here the CDR3 DNA reads TGTGCCAGCAGTTTGTCCCCGGGACAGGGGCGGGAGACCCAGTACTTC.